These 21 T cell receptor beta chains originate from one sample sequenced in a study of T cells in Graves' hyperthyroidism and ophthalmopathy. Amplification of TCR beta CDR3 regions used RNA as the template. Carried out on the TCR CDR3, a first-round RT-PCR used the HTBI primer set. MiXCR was run by TCRdb on the multiplex PCR reads, yielding one entry per CDR3 protein. In the table there are about 420,000 distinct CDR3 sequences, roughly 13% of which are singletons. Sequences were obtained from blood. The receptors stem from a woman aged 18 to 35 with Graves' hyperthyroidism.

This clonotype was observed a few times. The chain uses TRBV19 and TRBJ1-4; TRBD1 aligns across 10 bases. The CDR3 contains 16 residues. Per germline, CDR1 LNHDA and CDR2 SQIVND (reference sequence). The V gene end was trimmed by 5 bases and the J gene end by 8 bases; junction bases not matched to a gene: 11. CDR3 loop: CASSRGAGTGEEKLFF. CDR3 nucleotides: TGTGCCAGTAGTCGAGGGGCCGGGACAGGGGAGGAAAAACTGTTTTTT.

This clonotype has just a few counts. V is TRBV7-9 and J is TRBJ1-1; D is unclear. Germline V gives CDR1 SEHNR, CDR2 FQNEAQ (reference sequence). V was clipped by 1 base and J by 8 bases, with 5 bases between them. This CDR3 has 11 residues. CDR3 sequence reads: CASSLEVEAFF. As DNA, the CDR3 is TGTGCCAGCAGCTTAGAGGTGGAAGCTTTCTTT.

This clonotype has a count of ten or more. The rearrangement uses TRBV28 and TRBJ1-1; D gene uncertain. This CDR3 has 17 amino acids. Per germline, CDR1 MDHEN and CDR2 SYDVKM. V was pared by 0 bases and J by 1 base, with 15 bases between. The CDR3 loop is CASSLWGRVKTNTEAFF. In DNA form, the CDR3 reads TGTGCCAGCAGTTTATGGGGTCGGGTCAAAACGAACACTGAAGCTTTCTTT.

Many counts were recorded for this clonotype. The gene calls are TRBV7-2 and TRBJ2-7; 10 bases match TRBD1. This CDR3 is built from 15 residues. V dropped 5 bases and J dropped 0; count of bases not matched to a gene: 4. The germline V gene has CDR1 SGHTA and CDR2 FQGNSA. The CDR3 DNA reads TGTGCCAGCAGCCCCGGGACAGGGGTCTCCTACGAGCAGTACTTC. Translated, it gives CASSPGTGVSYEQYF.

There are a few counts of this clonotype. The rearrangement links TRBV12-3 or TRBV12-4 to TRBJ1-4; TRBD1 aligns across 9 bases. V lost 6 bases to trimming and J lost 5 bases; unmatched junction nucleotides: 10. The CDR3 contains 16 residues. CDR3 protein: CASRSNSGTGNEKLFF. The DNA of the CDR3 is TGTGCCAGCAGATCTAACTCCGGGACAGGGAATGAAAAACTGTTTTTT.

V and J are TRBV28 and TRBJ2-1; no clear D gene. The CDR3 runs 13 residues. The germline gives CDR1 MDHEN, CDR2 SYDVKM. V was pared by 5 bases and J by 7 bases, with 12 bases between. CDR3 nucleotide sequence: TGTGCCAGCAGTCGCCCCCGGTCGAATGAGCAGTTCTTC. Translated: CASSRPRSNEQFF. Complete variable domain (other parts from reference TRBV28 and TRBJ2-1): DVKVTQSSRYLVKRTGEKVFLECVQDMDHENMFWYRQDPGLGLRLIYFSYDVKMKEKGDIPEGYSVSREKKERFSLILESASTNQTSMYLCASSRPRSNEQFFGPGTRLTVL.

A few counts support this clonotype. This chain joins TRBV15 and TRBJ2-3; unclear D gene. There are 12 residues in the CDR3. V lost 1 base and J lost 4, with 3 bases in between. CDR1 LNHNV and CDR2 YYDKDF come from the germline V gene (reference sequence). CDR3 in DNA: TGTGCCACCAGCAGAGGGTCAGATACGCAGTATTTT. Protein: CATSRGSDTQYF.

This sequence joins TRBV7-2 and TRBJ1-2, with 8 positions matching TRBD1. The CDR3 loop spans 15 amino acids. Germline CDR1 reads SGHTA; CDR2 reads FQGNSA. V was clipped by 4 bases and J by 2 bases; unmatched bases: 6. CDR3 bases: TGTGCCAGCAGCTCCTCCGGGACAGGCAACTATGGCTACACCTTC. It specifies CASSSSGTGNYGYTF.

Written as DNA, the CDR3 is TGTGCCAGCTCACCACCCCGGGGTCGGCAGGAGACCCAGTACTTC. Translation gives CASSPPRGRQETQYF. The chain has TRBV18 and TRBJ2-5; weak D call: TRBD2 (5 bases). Germline V gene sequence: CDR1 KGHSH, CDR2 LQKENI. Deletions cut 0 bases from V and 5 bases from J, with 13 bases between. The CDR3 is 15 residues long.

The CDR3 DNA reads as TGTGCCACCAGTGATTATAGCGGAGATGAGCAGTTCTTC. This translates into CATSDYSGDEQFF. The chain has TRBV24-1 and TRBJ2-1; possible D gene TRBD2, 6 bases. Germline CDR1 is KGHDR and CDR2 is SFDVKD. Trimming pared 2 bases from V and 8 bases from J, leaving 9 bases between. This CDR3 is built from 13 residues.

On this clonotype: This sequence may be a read error, since a much larger clone differs from it by one base. This chain links TRBV30 with TRBJ1-1; D unclear. Germline assignment: CDR1 GTSNPN and CDR2 SVGIG (reference sequence). The CDR3 is 16 residues long. The CDR3 region is CAWSSWGGPMNTVAFF. In DNA form, the CDR3 reads TGTGCCTGGAGTAGTTGGGGAGGCCCGATGAACACTGTAGCTTTCTTT. The whole variable domain, remainder taken from reference TRBV30 and TRBJ1-1, is SQTIHQWPATLVQPVGSPLSLECTVEGTSNPNLYWYRQAAGRGLQLLFYSVGIGQISSEVPQNLSASRPQDRQFILSSKKLLLSDSGFYLCAWSSWGGPMNTVAFFGQGTRLTVV.

This clonotype turned up a few times. The chain has TRBV6-6 and TRBJ1-3; D gene ambiguous. The CDR3 has 16 residues. Germline CDR1 MNHNY, CDR2 SVGAGI (reference sequence). V shed 2 bases and J shed 0 bases, with 11 bases lying between them. The CDR3 loop is CASSYGRSASGNTIYF. As DNA, the CDR3 is TGTGCCAGCAGTTACGGTCGATCGGCCTCTGGAAACACCATATATTTT.

The chain couples TRBV20-1 to TRBJ2-1, with TRBD2 matching over 9 bases. The V gene's germline CDR1 is DFQATT and CDR2 SNEGSKA (reference sequence). This CDR3 has 17 amino acids. V lost 0 bases and J lost 5; bases outside the gene matches: 11. CDR3 DNA sequence: TGCAGTGCTAGAGACCCAAACCCGGGACTAGCCCACAATGAGCAGTTCTTC. The encoded protein is CSARDPNPGLAHNEQFF.

This clonotype was observed many times. The chain recombines TRBV15 with TRBJ2-7; 9 bases agree with TRBD1. The CDR3 length is 15 residues. After removal of 0 bases from V and 6 bases from J, the junction contained 6 bases not matched to a gene. Per germline, CDR1 LNHNV and CDR2 YYDKDF (reference sequence). CDR3 sequence: CATSRDRTGDPEQYF. In nucleotides, the CDR3 is TGTGCCACCAGCAGAGACCGGACAGGGGATCCCGAGCAGTACTTC.

This clonotype was counted many times. The chain is built from TRBV18 and TRBJ2-7; D is unresolved. Between the trimmed V and J ends, which lost 3 bases and 2 bases, there was a span of 5 bases. The CDR3 sequence is 12 residues long. Per the germline V gene, CDR1 is KGHSH and CDR2 is LQKENI. This CDR3 is CASSPTTYEQYF. Here the CDR3 DNA reads TGTGCCAGCTCACCGACAACCTACGAGCAGTACTTC.

In this sample, this clonotype turned up many times. This chain joins TRBV6-1 and TRBJ2-5, with D tentatively TRBD1 (7 bases). This CDR3 has 13 amino acids. From germline, CDR1 is MNHNS and CDR2 SASEGT. V was clipped by 3 bases and J by 6 bases, with 11 bases between them. The CDR3 sequence is CASSDQGGKTQYF. The CDR3 nucleotides are TGTGCCAGCAGTGATCAGGGGGGAAAGACCCAGTACTTC.

Ten or more counts support this clonotype. The V call is TRBV7-2, the J call TRBJ2-5; 12 nucleotides match TRBD1. CDR1 SGHTA and CDR2 FQGNSA come from the germline V gene. The CDR3 is 14 amino acids. The V gene end was trimmed by 11 bases and the J gene end by 9 bases; junction bases not matched to a gene: 13. CDR3 sequence reads: CAVPRGQGAIAQYF. CDR3 in DNA: TGTGCCGTCCCACGGGGACAGGGGGCAATTGCCCAGTACTTC. Full variable domain (outside the CDR3, taken from reference TRBV7-2 and TRBJ2-5): GAGVSQSPSNKVTEKGKDVELRCDPISGHTALYWYRQSLGQGLEFLIYFQGNSAPDKSGLPSDRFSAERTGGSVSTLTIQRTQQEDSAVYLCAVPRGQGAIAQYFGPGTRLLVL.

On this clonotype: The CDR3 does not close with the conserved phenylalanine or tryptophan, likely indicating a read error. The chain has TRBV11-1 and TRBJ1-1; the D gene is possibly TRBD1 (5 bases). This CDR3 has 16 amino acids. Germline V CDR1 and CDR2: SGHAT, FQDESV (reference sequence). V lost 5 bases and J 2 bases, leaving 18 bases between the germline ends. CDR3 nucleotides: TGTGCCAGCAGCAATAAAGGCGGGGGGGGTAACACTGAAGCTTTCCTT. Translated: CASSNKGGGGNTEAFL.

This clonotype came up many times. The J gene is TRBJ1-1, the V gene TRBV25-1; no definite D call. The CDR3 length is 10 residues. Trimming took off 4 bases at V and 8 bases at J, with 5 bases between the two ends. The germline V gene encodes CDR1 MGHDK and CDR2 SYGVNS. The CDR3 region is CASSGTEAFF. DNA for the CDR3: TGTGCCAGCAGTGGAACCGAAGCTTTCTTT.

This clonotype appeared many times. The chain joins TRBV12-3 or TRBV12-4 to TRBJ1-1; D ambiguous. V dropped 3 bases and J dropped 0 bases, with 8 bases sitting between them. The CDR3 length is 14 residues. The CDR3 reads CASSLSRVNTEAFF. The DNA of the CDR3 is TGTGCCAGCAGTTTGAGCCGAGTGAACACTGAAGCTTTCTTT.

This chain connects TRBV5-5 to TRBJ1-2; D gene uncertain. Trimming took 3 bases from V and 0 from J, leaving 9 bases between them. The length of the CDR3 is 14 residues. The germline gives CDR1 SGHKS, CDR2 YYEKEE (reference sequence). The CDR3: CASSSTTTNYGYTF. As DNA, the CDR3 is TGTGCCAGCAGCTCGACGACAACTAACTATGGCTACACCTTC.